The 21 T cell receptor beta chains given below trace back to one sample, sequenced in a study of blood T cell repertoires in COVID-19 (dated by TCRdb to the early 2020s). Libraries were built with the immunoSEQ multiplex PCR assay. TCRdb limited this immuneACCESS table to in-frame rearrangements with V and J called. A share of clones is missing; checked studies link under half to unresolved V genes, and the rest is unexplained. For this sample there are approximately 58,000 clones; approximately 81% appear just once. Roughly 5.1% of the sample belongs to the ten largest clones. Sequencing input: peripheral blood. All receptors come from a man between 40 and 49 years old with active COVID-19.

The V and J genes are TRBV3-1 (or the pseudogene TRBV3-2) and TRBJ2-3; D not certain. V lost 4 bases and J lost 5, with 10 bases in between. The CDR3 has 13 amino acids. CDR1 and CDR2 from the germline V gene are LGHDT and YNNKEL (reference sequence). This chain's CDR3 is CASSLSLLDTQYF. The CDR3 DNA is TGTGCCAGCAGCCTATCTCTATTAGATACGCAGTATTTT.

V is TRBV19 and J is TRBJ1-2, with no clear D. The V end was cut by 4 bases, the J end by 12 bases, with 15 bases between. Germline V gene data show CDR1 as LNHDA and CDR2 as SQIVND (reference sequence). The CDR3 runs to 12 residues. CDR3 protein: CASSRPPEADTF. CDR3 coding DNA: TGTGCCAGTAGTAGACCCCCAGAAGCGGACACCTTC.

The gene calls are TRBV6-5 and TRBJ2-1; TRBD1 matches at 7 bases. Germline CDR1 is MNHEY and CDR2 is SVGAGI. The CDR3 covers 15 residues. After removal of 5 bases from V and 1 base from J, the junction contained 5 bases not matched to a gene. The chain's CDR3 is CASSNDRASYNEQFF. The CDR3 DNA reads TGTGCCAGCAGTAACGACAGGGCATCCTACAATGAGCAGTTCTTC.

DNA of the CDR3: TGTGCCAGTAGTATGAGGGCTAGCGGGAGGGAGCAGTTCTTC. This codes for CASSMRASGREQFF. The chain links TRBV19 to TRBJ2-1; 11 bases fit TRBD2. Germline V gives CDR1 LNHDA, CDR2 SQIVND (reference sequence). Unmatched junction bases numbered 5, after V lost 3 bases and J lost 10 bases. The CDR3 runs to 14 residues.

V and J are TRBV19 and TRBJ2-7, with 7 bases identical to TRBD1. Trimming cost V 1 base and J 1 base; bases outside gene matches: 4. Germline V lookup: CDR1 LNHDA, CDR2 SQIVND (reference sequence). The CDR3 runs to 15 residues. The CDR3 bases are TGTGCCAGTAGTATAGGACAGGGAGAGTCCTACGAGCAGTACTTC. It yields the protein CASSIGQGESYEQYF.

The chain couples TRBV24-1 to TRBJ2-3; 9 positions match TRBD1. Germline CDR1 and CDR2: KGHDR and SFDVKD. The CDR3 runs 16 residues. V was pared by 1 base and J by 7 bases, with 8 bases of the junction left unmatched. CDR3 loop: CATSDLGQGPANTQYF. The CDR3 DNA is TGTGCCACCAGTGATTTAGGACAGGGGCCCGCAAATACGCAGTATTTT.

This clone was recorded only once. This chain links TRBV7-9 with TRBJ2-3, with D maybe TRBD2 (5 bases). The CDR3 has 15 amino acids. Germline loops: CDR1 SEHNR, CDR2 FQNEAQ (reference sequence). V gave up 6 bases and J gave up 4 bases, with 17 bases separating them. CDR3 in DNA: TGTGCCAGCAGTTCGGACTGGTTGCTGGCAGATACGCAGTATTTT. It codes for CASSSDWLLADTQYF.

The genes are TRBV4-1 and TRBJ2-3; 10 bases line up with TRBD2. The CDR3 covers 16 residues. The germline V gene encodes CDR1 MGHRA and CDR2 YSYEKL. V lost 2 bases to trimming and J lost 0 bases; unmatched junction nucleotides: 2. The CDR3 is CASSQRGLASTDTQYF. The DNA of the CDR3 is TGCGCCAGCAGCCAAAGGGGACTAGCGAGCACAGATACGCAGTATTTT.

This chain joins TRBV27 and TRBJ1-4; D gene unclear. CDR1 is MNHEY and CDR2 is SMNVEV in the germline V gene (reference sequence). V lost 6 bases, J lost 4 bases, and 18 bases lay in between. This CDR3 comprises 16 residues. The CDR3 is CASRRKYGLNNEKLFF. The DNA of the CDR3 is TGTGCCAGCAGACGAAAGTATGGTCTAAATAATGAAAAACTGTTTTTT.

This rearrangement joins TRBV28 to TRBJ1-2; TRBD1 matches at 8 bases. CDR1 and CDR2 from the germline V gene are MDHEN and SYDVKM. This CDR3 contains 13 residues. V lost 4 bases to trimming and J lost 4 bases; unmatched junction nucleotides: 2. The CDR3 reads CASSSRGRYGYTF. For the CDR3, the DNA is TGTGCCAGCAGTTCCAGGGGGCGCTATGGCTACACCTTC.

This chain uses TRBV5-6 with TRBJ2-1; TRBD1 aligns across 10 bases. V shed 4 bases and J 3 bases; nucleotides not matched to a gene: 16. The length of the CDR3 is 19 residues. The germline CDR1 and CDR2 sequences are SGHDT and YYEEEE. The CDR3 region has the DNA TGTGCCAGCAGCCTGACCTCCTTTTCCGGGACAGGGGACTACAATGAGCAGTTCTTC. Its protein product is CASSLTSFSGTGDYNEQFF.

Only one count was recorded for this clone. V gene TRBV3-1 (or the pseudogene TRBV3-2) combines with J gene TRBJ2-3; D is perhaps TRBD2 (6 bases). Germline V gives CDR1 LGHDT, CDR2 YNNKEL (reference sequence). V gave up 0 bases and J gave up 5 bases, with 18 bases separating them. The CDR3 consists of 17 residues. CDR3 sequence (DNA): TGTGCCAGCAGCCAAGAAGGCGGGGCCTCAGTAGGAGATACGCAGTATTTT. Protein product: CASSQEGGASVGDTQYF.

In this sample, this clone turned up a few times. This chain connects TRBV24-1 to TRBJ2-1, with 8 nucleotides matching TRBD1. The CDR3 contains 14 residues. Germline values: CDR1 KGHDR, CDR2 SFDVKD. Germline trimming cut 4 bases from V and 8 bases from J; bases unmatched to any gene: 6. As DNA, the CDR3 is TGTGCCACCAGTGACCCGGACAGGGACGATGAGCAGTTCTTC. This sequence encodes CATSDPDRDDEQFF.

V is TRBV27 and J is TRBJ2-2; 13 bases are shared with TRBD2. This CDR3 has 18 amino acids. The ends lost 5 bases at V and 1 base at J; junction bases unmatched: 7. Germline loops: CDR1 MNHEY, CDR2 SMNVEV (reference sequence). In DNA form, the CDR3 reads TGTGCCAGCAGTCCCTACGGACTAGCGGGAGTGAACACCGGGGAGCTGTTTTTT. Encoded protein: CASSPYGLAGVNTGELFF.

CDR3: CASSEALRGGYTF. The CDR3 DNA sequence: TGTGCCAGCAGTGAAGCGCTTCGGGGGGGCTACACCTTC. The chain recombines TRBV6-1 with TRBJ1-2; maybe TRBD1 (5 bases). The CDR3 sequence is 13 residues long. Germline lookup yields CDR1 MNHNS and CDR2 SASEGT. Trimming shortened V by 0 bases and J by 8 bases, and 10 bases separated the two germline ends.

This clone ranks as medium-sized. The J gene is TRBJ1-4, the V gene TRBV14, with D possibly being TRBD1 (6 bases). The V gene lost 5 bases and the J gene lost 8 bases, with 18 bases spanning the gap. CDR3 length equals 15 residues. CDR1 SGHDN and CDR2 FVKESK come from the germline V gene. The CDR3 nucleotides are TGTGCCAGCAGCGAAGCACAGGGCCCGGGGGAAAAACTGTTTTTT. Translated: CASSEAQGPGEKLFF.

This chain connects TRBV4-1 to TRBJ2-1, with 7 positions matching TRBD2. The V gene's germline CDR1 is MGHRA and CDR2 YSYEKL. This CDR3 spans 12 amino acids. V lost 0 bases to trimming and J lost 10 bases; unmatched junction nucleotides: 0. CDR3 in DNA: TGCGCCAGCAGCCAAGACGGGGGGGAGCAGTTCTTC. Encoded protein: CASSQDGGEQFF.

This clone came up once. The gene calls are TRBV5-1 and TRBJ2-1, with a possible D match to TRBD2 (5 bases). The V gene lost 4 bases and the J gene lost 5 bases, with 19 bases spanning the gap. The germline V gene has CDR1 SGHRS and CDR2 YFSETQ. The CDR3 consists of 16 residues. The CDR3 DNA reads TGCGCCAGCAGCCCGCAGGTCCGCTTGGAGGACAATGAGCAGTTCTTC. This sequence encodes CASSPQVRLEDNEQFF.

The chain joins TRBV7-2 to TRBJ1-2, with D perhaps TRBD1 (5 bases). Germline V gene lookup returns CDR1 SGHTA and CDR2 FQGNSA. Trimming shortened V by 5 bases and J by 3 bases, and 22 bases separated the two germline ends. There are 17 residues in the CDR3. CDR3 sequence (DNA): TGTGCCAGCAGCCCCCACCCTTCCCCAGGGATCCACTATGGCTACACCTTC. Translation gives CASSPHPSPGIHYGYTF. Drawing the rest from reference TRBV7-2 and TRBJ1-2, the complete variable domain is GAGVSQSPSNKVTEKGKDVELRCDPISGHTALYWYRQSLGQGLEFLIYFQGNSAPDKSGLPSDRFSAERTGGSVSTLTIQRTQQEDSAVYLCASSPHPSPGIHYGYTFGSGTRLTVV.

The DNA for the CDR3 is TGTGCCAGCAGCCACCCCGGGGGGTCCGAGCAGTACTTC. It specifies CASSHPGGSEQYF. The chain uses TRBV4-2 and TRBJ2-7, with 7 bases identical to TRBD2. Germline V gene sequence: CDR1 LGHNA, CDR2 YNFKEQ. The J segment lost 6 bases and the V segment lost 3 bases, leaving 5 bases of the junction unmatched. CDR3 length equals 13 residues.

The chain is built from TRBV30 and TRBJ2-5; D is uncertain. The CDR3 is 13 residues long. CDR1 is GTSNPN and CDR2 is SVGIG in the germline V gene (reference sequence). The V end lost 0 bases, the J end lost 7 bases, and 12 bases lay between the germline ends. The CDR3 DNA follows: TGTGCCTGGAGTGTACAGAGAGCAGGGACCCAGTACTTC. Protein product: CAWSVQRAGTQYF. Looking up the rest from reference TRBV30 and TRBJ2-5 gives the full variable domain: SQTIHQWPATLVQPVGSPLSLECTVEGTSNPNLYWYRQAAGRGLQLLFYSVGIGQISSEVPQNLSASRPQDRQFILSSKKLLLSDSGFYLCAWSVQRAGTQYFGPGTRLLVL.